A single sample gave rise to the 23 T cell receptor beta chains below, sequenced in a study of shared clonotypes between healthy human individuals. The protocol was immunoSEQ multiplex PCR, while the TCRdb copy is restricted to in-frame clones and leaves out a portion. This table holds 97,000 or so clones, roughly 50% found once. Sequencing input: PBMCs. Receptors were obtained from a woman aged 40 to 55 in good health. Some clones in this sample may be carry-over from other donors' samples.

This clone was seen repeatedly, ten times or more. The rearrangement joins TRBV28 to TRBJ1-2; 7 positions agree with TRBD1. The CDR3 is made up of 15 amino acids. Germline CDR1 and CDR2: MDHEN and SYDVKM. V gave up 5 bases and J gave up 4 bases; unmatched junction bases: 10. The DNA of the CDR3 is TGTGCCAGCAGTCGCCAACCCCAGGGGGGCTATGGCTACACCTTC. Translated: CASSRQPQGGYGYTF.

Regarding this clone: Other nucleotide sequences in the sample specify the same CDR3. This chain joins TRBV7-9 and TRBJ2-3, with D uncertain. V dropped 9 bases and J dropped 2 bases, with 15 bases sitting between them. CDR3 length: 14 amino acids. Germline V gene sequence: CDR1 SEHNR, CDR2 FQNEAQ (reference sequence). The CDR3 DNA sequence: TGTGCCAGTACCCTAGAAGGCCTCACAGATACGCAGTATTTT. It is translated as CASTLEGLTDTQYF.

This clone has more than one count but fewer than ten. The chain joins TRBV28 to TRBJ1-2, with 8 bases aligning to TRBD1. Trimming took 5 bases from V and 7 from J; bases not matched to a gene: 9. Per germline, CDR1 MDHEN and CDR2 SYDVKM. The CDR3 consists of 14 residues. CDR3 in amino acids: CASSTSGQGGGYTF. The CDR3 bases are TGTGCCAGCAGTACTTCCGGACAGGGAGGTGGCTACACCTTC.

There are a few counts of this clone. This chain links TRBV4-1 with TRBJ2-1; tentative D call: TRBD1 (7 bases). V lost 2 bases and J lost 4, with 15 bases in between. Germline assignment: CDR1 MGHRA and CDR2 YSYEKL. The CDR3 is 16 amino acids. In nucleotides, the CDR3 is TGCGCCAGCAGCCAAAAGACAGGGAGGAATTACAATGAGCAGTTCTTC. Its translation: CASSQKTGRNYNEQFF.

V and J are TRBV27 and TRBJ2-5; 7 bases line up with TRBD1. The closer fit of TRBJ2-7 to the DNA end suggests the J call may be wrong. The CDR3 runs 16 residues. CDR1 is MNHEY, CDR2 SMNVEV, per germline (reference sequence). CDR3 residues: CASSLLGTVLIHEQYF. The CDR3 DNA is TGTGCCAGCAGTTTACTCGGGACAGTCCTTATCCACGAGCAGTACTTC.

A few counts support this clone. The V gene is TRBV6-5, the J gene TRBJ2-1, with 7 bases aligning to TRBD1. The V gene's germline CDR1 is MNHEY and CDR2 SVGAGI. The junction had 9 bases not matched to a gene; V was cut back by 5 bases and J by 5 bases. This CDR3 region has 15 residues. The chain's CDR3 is CASSRPGTVDNEQFF. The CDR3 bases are TGTGCCAGCAGTCGACCCGGGACAGTCGACAATGAGCAGTTCTTC.

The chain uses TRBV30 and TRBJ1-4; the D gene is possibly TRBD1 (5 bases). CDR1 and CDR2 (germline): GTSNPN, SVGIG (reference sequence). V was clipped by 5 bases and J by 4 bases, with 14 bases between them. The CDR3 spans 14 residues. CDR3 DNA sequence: TGTGCCTGGCACGTCCAGGGACTTAATGAAAAACTGTTTTTT. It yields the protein CAWHVQGLNEKLFF.

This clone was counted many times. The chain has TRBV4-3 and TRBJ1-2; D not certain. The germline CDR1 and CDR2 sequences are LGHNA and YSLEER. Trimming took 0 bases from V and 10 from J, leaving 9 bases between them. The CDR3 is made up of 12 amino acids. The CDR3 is CASSQDRQTYTF. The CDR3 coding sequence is TGCGCCAGCAGCCAAGATCGGCAGACCTACACCTTC.

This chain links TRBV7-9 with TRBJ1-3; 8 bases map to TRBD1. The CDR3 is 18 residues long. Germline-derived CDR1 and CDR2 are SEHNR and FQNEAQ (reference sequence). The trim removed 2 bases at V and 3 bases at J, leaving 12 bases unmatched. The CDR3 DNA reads TGTGCCAGCAGCTTAACGTTAAGGCAGGGGGCTTGTGGAAACACCATATATTTT. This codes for CASSLTLRQGACGNTIYF.

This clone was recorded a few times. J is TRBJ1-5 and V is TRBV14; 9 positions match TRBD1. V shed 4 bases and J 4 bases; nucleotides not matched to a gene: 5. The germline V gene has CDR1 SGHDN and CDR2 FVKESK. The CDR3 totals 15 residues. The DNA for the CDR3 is TGTGCCAGCAGCCCTCCCGGACAGGGGAATCAGCCCCAGCATTTT. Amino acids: CASSPPGQGNQPQHF. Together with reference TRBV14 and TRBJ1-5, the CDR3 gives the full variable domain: EAGVTQFPSHSVIEKGQTVTLRCDPISGHDNLYWYRRVMGKEIKFLLHFVKESKQDESGMPNNRFLAERTGGTYSTLKVQPAELEDSGVYFCASSPPGQGNQPQHFGDGTRLSIL.

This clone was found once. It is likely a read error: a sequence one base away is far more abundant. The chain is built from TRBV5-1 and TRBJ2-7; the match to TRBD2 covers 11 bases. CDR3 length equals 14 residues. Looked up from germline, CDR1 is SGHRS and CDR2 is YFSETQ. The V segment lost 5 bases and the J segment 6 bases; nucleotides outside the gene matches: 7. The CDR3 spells CASRTSGSGCEQYF. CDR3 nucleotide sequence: TGCGCCAGCAGAACTAGCGGGAGTGGGTGCGAGCAGTACTTC.

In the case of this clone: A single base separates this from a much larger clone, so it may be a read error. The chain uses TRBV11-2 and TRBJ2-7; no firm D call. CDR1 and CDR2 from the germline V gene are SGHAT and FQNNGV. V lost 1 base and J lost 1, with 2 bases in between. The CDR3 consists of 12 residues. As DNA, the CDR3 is TGTGCCAGCAGCTTAGGGTCCTACGAGCAGTACTTC. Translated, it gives CASSLGSYEQYF.

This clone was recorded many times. The chain's CDR3 is CASSTGLGQFF. In DNA, the CDR3 is TGTGCCAGCAGCACCGGACTAGGGCAGTTCTTC. The rearrangement uses TRBV11-2 and TRBJ2-1; 7 nucleotides agree with TRBD2. Germline V CDR1 and CDR2: SGHAT, FQNNGV. J gave up 12 bases and V 5 bases, and 4 bases lay outside the gene matches. The CDR3 totals 11 residues.

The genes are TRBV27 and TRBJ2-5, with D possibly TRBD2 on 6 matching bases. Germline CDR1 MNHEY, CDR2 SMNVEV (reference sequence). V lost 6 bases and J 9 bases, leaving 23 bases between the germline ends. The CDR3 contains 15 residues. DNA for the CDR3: TGTGCCAGCAGCAGGCCCGGGACGGGGGTGCGGGCCCAGTACTTC. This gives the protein CASSRPGTGVRAQYF.

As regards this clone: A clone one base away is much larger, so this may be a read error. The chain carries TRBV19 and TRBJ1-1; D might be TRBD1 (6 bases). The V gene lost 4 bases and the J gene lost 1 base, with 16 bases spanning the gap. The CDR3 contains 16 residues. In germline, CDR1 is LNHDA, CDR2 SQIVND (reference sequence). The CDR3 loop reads CASSTPSRGWNTEAFF. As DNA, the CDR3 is TGTGCCAGTAGTACCCCCTCCAGGGGCTGGAACACTGAAGCTTTCTTT. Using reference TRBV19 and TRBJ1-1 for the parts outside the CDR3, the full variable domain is DGGITQSPKYLFRKEGQNVTLSCEQNLNHDAMYWYRQDPGQGLRLIYYSQIVNDFQKGDIAEGYSVSREKKESFPLTVTSAQKNPTAFYLCASSTPSRGWNTEAFFGQGTRLTVV.

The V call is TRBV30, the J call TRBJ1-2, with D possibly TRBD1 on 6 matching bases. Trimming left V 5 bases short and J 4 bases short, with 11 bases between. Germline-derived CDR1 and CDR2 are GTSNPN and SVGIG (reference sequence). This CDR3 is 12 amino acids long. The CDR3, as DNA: TGTGCCTGGTGGGGGGGCACCTATGGCTACACCTTC. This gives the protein CAWWGGTYGYTF.

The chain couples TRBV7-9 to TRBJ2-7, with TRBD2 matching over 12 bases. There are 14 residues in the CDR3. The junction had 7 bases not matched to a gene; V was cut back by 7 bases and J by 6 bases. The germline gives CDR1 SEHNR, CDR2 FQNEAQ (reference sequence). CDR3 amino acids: CASTSSGRGSEQYF. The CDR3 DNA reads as TGTGCCAGCACCTCTAGCGGGAGGGGTAGCGAGCAGTACTTC. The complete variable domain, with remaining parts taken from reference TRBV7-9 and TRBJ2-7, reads DTGVSQNPRHKITKRGQNVTFRCDPISEHNRLYWYRQTLGQGPEFLTYFQNEAQLEKSRLLSDRFSAERPKGSFSTLEIQRTEQGDSAMYLCASTSSGRGSEQYFGPGTRLTVT.

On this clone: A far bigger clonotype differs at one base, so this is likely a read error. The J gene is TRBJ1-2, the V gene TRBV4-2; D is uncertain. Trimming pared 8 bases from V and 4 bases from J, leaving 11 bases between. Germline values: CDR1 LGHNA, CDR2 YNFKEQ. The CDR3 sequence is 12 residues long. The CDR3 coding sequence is TGTGCCAGCTCGCGGGAACGCTATGGCTACACCTTC. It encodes CASSRERYGYTF.

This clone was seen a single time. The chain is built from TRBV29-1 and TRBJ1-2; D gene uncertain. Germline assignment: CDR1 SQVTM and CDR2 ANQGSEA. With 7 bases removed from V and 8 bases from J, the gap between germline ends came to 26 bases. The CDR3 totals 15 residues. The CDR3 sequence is CSALAPGPVFPGYTF. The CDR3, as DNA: TGCAGCGCCCTCGCTCCGGGCCCTGTATTCCCAGGCTACACCTTC.

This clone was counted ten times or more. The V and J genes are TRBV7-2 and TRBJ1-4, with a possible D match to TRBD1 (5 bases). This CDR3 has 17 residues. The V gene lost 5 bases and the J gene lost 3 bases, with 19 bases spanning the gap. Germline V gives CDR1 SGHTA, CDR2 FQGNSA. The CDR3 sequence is CASSAYLRGVANEKLFF. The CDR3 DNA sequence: TGTGCCAGCAGCGCCTACCTGAGGGGTGTAGCTAATGAAAAACTGTTTTTT.

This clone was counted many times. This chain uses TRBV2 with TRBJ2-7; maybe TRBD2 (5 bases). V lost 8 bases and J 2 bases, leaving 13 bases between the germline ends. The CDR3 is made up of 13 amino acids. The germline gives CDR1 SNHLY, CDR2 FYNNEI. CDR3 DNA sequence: TGTGCCAGCCTGACCGAGCGGACCTACGAGCAGTACTTC. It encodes CASLTERTYEQYF.

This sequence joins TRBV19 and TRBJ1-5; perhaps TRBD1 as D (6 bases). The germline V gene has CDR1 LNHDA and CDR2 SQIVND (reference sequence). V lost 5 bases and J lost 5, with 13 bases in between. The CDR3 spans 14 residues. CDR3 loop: CASSVGTNDQPQHF. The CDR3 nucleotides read TGTGCCAGTAGTGTCGGGACAAATGATCAGCCCCAGCATTTT.

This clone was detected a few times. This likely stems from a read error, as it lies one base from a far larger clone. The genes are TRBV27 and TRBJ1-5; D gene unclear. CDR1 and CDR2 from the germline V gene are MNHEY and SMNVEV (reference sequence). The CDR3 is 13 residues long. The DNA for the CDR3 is TGTGCCAGCAGGGAGTTGGGGAATCAGCCCCAGCGTTTT. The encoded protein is CASRELGNQPQRF.